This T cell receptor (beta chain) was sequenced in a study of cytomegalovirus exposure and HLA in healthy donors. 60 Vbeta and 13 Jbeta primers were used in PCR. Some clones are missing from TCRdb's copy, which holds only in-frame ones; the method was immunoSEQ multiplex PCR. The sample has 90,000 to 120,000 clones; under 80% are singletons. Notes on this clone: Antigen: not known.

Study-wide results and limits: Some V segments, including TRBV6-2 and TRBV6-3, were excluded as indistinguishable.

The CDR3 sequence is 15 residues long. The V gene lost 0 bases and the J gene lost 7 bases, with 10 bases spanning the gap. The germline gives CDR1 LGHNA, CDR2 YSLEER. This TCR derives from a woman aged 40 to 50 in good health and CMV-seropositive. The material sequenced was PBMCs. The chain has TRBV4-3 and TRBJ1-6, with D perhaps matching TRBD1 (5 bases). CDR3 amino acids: CASSQDRVGNSPLHF. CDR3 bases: TGCGCCAGCAGCCAAGACAGGGTAGGGAATTCACCCCTCCACTTT.